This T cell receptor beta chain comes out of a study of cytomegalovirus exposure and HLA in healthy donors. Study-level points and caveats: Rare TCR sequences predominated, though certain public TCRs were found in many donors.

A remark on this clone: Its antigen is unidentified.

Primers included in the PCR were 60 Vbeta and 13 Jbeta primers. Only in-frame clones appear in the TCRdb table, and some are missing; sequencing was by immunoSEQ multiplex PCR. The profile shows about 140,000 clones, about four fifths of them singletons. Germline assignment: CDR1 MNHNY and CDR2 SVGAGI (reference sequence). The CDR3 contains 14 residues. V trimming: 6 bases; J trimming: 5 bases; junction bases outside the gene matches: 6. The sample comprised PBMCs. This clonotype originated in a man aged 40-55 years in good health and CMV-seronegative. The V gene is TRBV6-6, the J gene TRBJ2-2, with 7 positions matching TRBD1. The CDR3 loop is CASSPTGVTGELFF. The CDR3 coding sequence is TGTGCCAGCAGCCCCACAGGGGTGACCGGGGAGCTGTTTTTT.